Listed here is a single TCR beta chain. Random hexamers were used to reverse transcribe the RNA input (about 0.45 to 1 ug). Amplification of TCR beta CDR3 across 54 Vbeta and 13 Jbeta was performed with immunoSEQ multiplex PCR. MiXCR was run by TCRdb on the immunoSEQ multiplex PCR reads, yielding one entry per CDR3 protein. The table records a few hundred thousand distinct CDR3 sequences, 85% of them present only once. These data are taken from a study of CD8 T cells in Susac syndrome. The multiple sclerosis controls were treatment-naive patients, and their relapsing-remitting disease was stable or active. The V gene's germline CDR1 is GTSNPN and CDR2 SVGIG (reference sequence). CDR3 length: 13 amino acids. Trimming removed 0 bases at V and 5 bases at J, with 10 bases between.

The clonotype comes from a human donor with multiple sclerosis. Material for sequencing was CD8+ T cells from PBMCs. The chain uses TRBV30 and TRBJ1-1; a weak D match, TRBD1 (5 bases). The CDR3 bases are TGTGCCTGGAGTGTGATAGGGACGACTGAAGCTTTCTTT. Its translation is CAWSVIGTTEAFF. Variable domain in full (rest from reference TRBV30 and TRBJ1-1): SQTIHQWPATLVQPVGSPLSLECTVEGTSNPNLYWYRQAAGRGLQLLFYSVGIGQISSEVPQNLSASRPQDRQFILSSKKLLLSDSGFYLCAWSVIGTTEAFFGQGTRLTVV.